The rows below give T cell receptor beta chains drawn from one sample of a study of T cell repertoires in cytomegalovirus infection. MiXCR was run by TCRdb on the reads, yielding one entry per CDR3 protein. The sample lists some 500,000 distinct CDR3 sequences; 35% to 50% were seen once. No antigen is known for these receptors. The input for sequencing was cultured PBMCs, taken from culture after CMV antigen stimulation. The receptors stem from a human donor in good health (CMV status not recorded). Some clones in this sample may be carry-over from other donors' samples. Each CDR3 is given with its conserved first and last residue. The order of the fields is J gene, clone size, V gene, D gene, CDR3 DNA, CDR3 protein. A D gene is named only where the DNA matches it firmly. Clone sizes are given selectively: once, few, many, or a class where the clone is expanded.

TRBJ1-5 NA TRBV5-1 NA TGCGCCAGCAGTTCGGACCCCAATCAGCCCCAGCATTTT CASSSDPNQPQHF
TRBJ2-5 few TRBV7-2 TRBD2 TGTGCCAGCAGCTTAACTAGCGGGAGGGAGACCCAGTACTTC CASSLTSGRETQYF
TRBJ2-1 once TRBV18 TRBD1 TGTGCCAGCTCACCTTTTCCCTTATACCGGGACAGGGGCTACAATGAGCAGTTCTTC CASSPFPLYRDRGYNEQFF
TRBJ2-7 few TRBV7-2 NA TGTGCCAGCAGCCATGGCGGTTCTAGGTACGAGCAGTACTTC CASSHGGSRYEQYF
TRBJ1-2 NA TRBV19 NA TGTGCCAGTAGTATGTCAGGGGCATATGGCTACACCTTC CASSMSGAYGYTF
TRBJ2-7 NA TRBV7-2 TRBD2 TGTGCCAGCAGCCCGACTAGCGGATTTACGGAGCAGTACTTC CASSPTSGFTEQYF
TRBJ1-2 NA TRBV12-3/TRBV12-4 NA TGTGCCAGCAGTTATTCCCAACCGGGCGGCTACACCTTC CASSYSQPGGYTF
TRBJ2-7 few TRBV4-2 TRBD1 TGTGCCAGCAGCCCAGGGGACAGGGAGCACGAGCAGTACTTC CASSPGDREHEQYF
TRBJ2-3 few TRBV6-1 TRBD2 TGTGCCAGCAGGGAGACTAGCGGGAAGGAGGAGGATACGCAGTATTTT CASRETSGKEEDTQYF
TRBJ2-7 many TRBV7-2 TRBD1 TGTGCCAGCAGCTGGGGGTGGACAGGGCTCTACGAGCAGTACTTC CASSWGWTGLYEQYF
TRBJ1-1 NA TRBV11-2 NA TGTGCCAGCAGCCCCACGCCGGGGGTAACTGAAGCTTTCTTT CASSPTPGVTEAFF
TRBJ2-1 NA TRBV7-6 TRBD2 TGTGCCAGCAGCTTTGGTAGCGGGGGTAGCTCCTACAATGAGCAGTTCTTC CASSFGSGGSSYNEQFF
TRBJ2-5 NA TRBV19 NA TGTGCCAGTAGTGGCCGGGTCGGAGAGACCCAGTACTTC CASSGRVGETQYF
TRBJ2-5 few TRBV12-3/TRBV12-4 NA TGTGCCAGCAACCTGCGGGGGCGAGAGACCCAGTACTTC CASNLRGRETQYF
TRBJ2-3 NA TRBV19 NA TGTGCCAGTAGTCCGTCCCTAGCAGTGAATACGCAGTATTTT CASSPSLAVNTQYF
TRBJ2-1 NA TRBV10-2 TRBD2 TGCGCCAGCAGTCAAGTCGGGGCGGGAGGGCCTAATGAGCAGTTCTTC CASSQVGAGGPNEQFF